This entry describes one TCR beta chain. This record comes from a study of technical replicates of blood from several donors. The CDR3 consists of 16 residues. Germline CDR1 is MNHNY and CDR2 is SVGAGI (reference sequence). Trimming cost V 6 bases and J 7 bases; bases outside gene matches: 13. Method: immunoSEQ multiplex PCR; TCRdb's copy keeps in-frame clones and lacks some. The sample has 80,000 to 100,000 clones, roughly 96% seen once. The V call is TRBV6-6, the J call TRBJ1-2; 11 bases are shared with TRBD1. What was sequenced was T cells isolated from PBMCs. The clonotype comes from a human donor in good health. CDR3 region: CASSLPGQGVGSGYTF. The DNA of the CDR3 is TGTGCCAGCAGCCTTCCGGGACAGGGGGTAGGCAGTGGCTACACCTTC.